The rows below give T cell receptor beta chains drawn from one sample of a study of T cell repertoires in cytomegalovirus infection. The antigens these receptors bind are not known. TCRdb processed the reads anew with MiXCR; each CDR3 protein has one entry. The profile covers approximately 89,000 distinct CDR3 sequences, with around 32% appearing a single time and approximately 71% taken by the ten largest. Sequences were derived from CD8+ T cells from cultured PBMCs, sampled from culture after CMV antigen stimulation. Receptor source: a human donor in good health (CMV status not recorded). Some clones in this sample may be carry-over from other donors' samples. CDR3s include the opening cysteine and the closing phenylalanine or tryptophan. A D gene is named only where the DNA matches it firmly. Where a row states a size, it is once, few, many or the class of an expanded clone; other rows omit it.

TRBV7-2	TRBJ1-1	NA	many	CASSLTNTEAFF	TGTGCCAGCAGCTTGACGAACACTGAAGCTTTCTTT
TRBV7-7	TRBJ2-7	NA	NA	CASSLEVGGGHEQYF	TGTGCCAGCAGCTTAGAGGTTGGGGGTGGCCACGAGCAGTACTTC
TRBV11-2	TRBJ2-1	TRBD2	once	CASSLVGGGALFGQFF	TGTGCCAGCAGCTTAGTAGGCGGGGGGGCCCTTTTTGGGCAGTTCTTC
TRBV29-1	TRBJ1-5	NA	few	CSVSIGGQPQHF	TGCAGCGTTTCGATAGGGGGGCAGCCCCAGCATTTT
TRBV7-3	TRBJ2-1	NA	many	CASSWGAGPSYNEQFF	TGTGCCAGCAGCTGGGGCGCGGGCCCATCCTACAATGAGCAGTTCTTC
TRBV12-3/TRBV12-4	TRBJ1-1	NA	many	CASRRTLGTEAFF	TGTGCCAGCAGGCGTACCCTGGGTACTGAAGCTTTCTTT
TRBV7-2	TRBJ1-4	NA	few	CASSLQGRDEKLFF	TGTGCCAGCAGCTTACAGGGGAGGGATGAAAAACTGTTTTTT
TRBV6-6	TRBJ1-5	TRBD1	NA	CASSYSTGYQPQHF	TGTGCCAGCAGTTACTCGACAGGGTACCAGCCCCAGCATTTT
TRBV7-2	TRBJ2-5	TRBD2	NA	CASRVGTTQETQYF	TGTGCCAGCAGGGTCGGGACTACCCAAGAGACCCAGTACTTC
TRBV6-6	TRBJ2-2	NA	once	CASSYSSLTTGELFF	TGTGCCAGCAGTTACTCCTCTCTGACCACCGGGGAGCTGTTTTTT
TRBV4-1	TRBJ2-5	NA	NA	CASSQESREETQYF	TGCGCCAGCAGCCAAGAGAGCCGAGAAGAGACCCAGTACTTC
TRBV9	TRBJ1-1	NA	few	CASSAEGSTEAFF	TGTGCCAGCAGCGCCGAAGGAAGCACTGAAGCTTTCTTT
TRBV7-6	TRBJ2-1	NA	NA	CASSLGGASNEQFF	TGTGCCAGCAGCTTGGGCGGGGCGAGTAATGAGCAGTTCTTC
TRBV27	TRBJ1-1	NA	NA	CASSFLGTEAFF	TGTGCCAGCAGTTTCTTGGGAACTGAAGCTTTCTTT
TRBV7-8	TRBJ1-5	NA	many	CASSLDGTSMWPQHF	TGTGCCAGCAGCTTAGATGGGACATCCATGTGGCCCCAGCATTTT
TRBV2	TRBJ2-2	TRBD2	NA	CASGDWTSGGSANTGELFF	TGTGCCAGCGGGGATTGGACTAGCGGGGGCTCCGCGAACACCGGGGAGCTGTTTTTT
TRBV12-3/TRBV12-4	TRBJ1-5	TRBD1	NA	CASSLWPGQGEPQHF	TGTGCCAGCAGTTTATGGCCCGGGCAGGGGGAGCCCCAGCATTTT
TRBV7-9	TRBJ2-7	TRBD2	many	CASSSPRGGGPAYEQYF	TGTGCCAGCAGCTCCCCGAGGGGCGGGGGGCCCGCCTACGAGCAGTACTTC
TRBV5-4	TRBJ1-1	NA	few	CASSLDPSGGTEAFF	TGTGCCAGCAGCTTGGACCCTTCGGGGGGGACTGAAGCTTTCTTT
TRBV19	TRBJ1-5	NA	NA	CASTSWDHQPQHF	TGTGCCAGTACCTCTTGGGACCATCAGCCCCAGCATTTT
TRBV27	TRBJ1-1	NA	few	CASRVRSGVTEAFF	TGTGCCAGCAGAGTCCGTTCGGGCGTCACTGAAGCTTTCTTT
TRBV7-6	TRBJ2-7	NA	few	CASSPAPRGTFDEQYF	TGTGCCAGCAGCCCGGCTCCGAGGGGAACTTTCGACGAGCAGTACTTC
TRBV27	TRBJ1-6	TRBD1	few	CASSSRDRGYNSPLHF	TGTGCCAGCAGTTCGAGGGACAGGGGGTATAATTCACCCCTCCACTTT
TRBV12-3/TRBV12-4	TRBJ2-1	NA	NA	CASSLAAGSGSNEQFF	TGTGCCAGCAGTTTAGCGGCGGGTTCTGGGTCCAATGAGCAGTTCTTC
TRBV4-1	TRBJ1-2	TRBD1	NA	CASSTGTGNDGYTF	TGCGCCAGCAGCACCGGGACAGGGAACGACGGCTACACCTTC
TRBV7-8	TRBJ2-3	NA	many	CAGAPASSTDTQYF	TGTGCCGGGGCTCCAGCCTCTAGCACAGATACGCAGTATTTT
TRBV5-5	TRBJ2-1	TRBD1	NA	CASSHPRGSYDEQFF	TGTGCCAGCAGCCATCCCAGGGGGTCTTATGATGAGCAGTTCTTC
TRBV7-9	TRBJ2-2	TRBD2	NA	CASSPGGAGELFF	TGTGCCAGCAGCCCCGGGGGGGCCGGGGAGCTGTTTTTT
TRBV28	TRBJ2-7	TRBD1	NA	CASSSPTGLSYEQYF	TGTGCCAGCAGTTCTCCGACAGGGCTCTCCTACGAGCAGTACTTC
TRBV30	TRBJ1-5	NA	NA	CAWSVMGGGNQPQHF	TGTGCCTGGAGTGTCATGGGCGGGGGCAATCAGCCCCAGCATTTT
TRBV11-2	TRBJ1-6	NA	many	CASSPLAGASPLHF	TGTGCCAGCAGCCCGTTGGCGGGTGCTTCACCCCTCCACTTT
TRBV12-3/TRBV12-4	TRBJ2-7	NA	NA	CASSWDYEQYF	TGTGCCAGCAGCTGGGATTACGAGCAGTACTTC
TRBV18	TRBJ2-2	TRBD1	NA	CASSPTRQGINTGELFF	TGTGCCAGCTCACCGACCAGACAGGGCATAAACACCGGGGAGCTGTTTTTT
TRBV20-1	TRBJ2-1	NA	NA	CSARDEGAAHEQFF	TGCAGTGCTAGAGATGAAGGAGCGGCCCATGAGCAGTTCTTC
TRBV7-2	TRBJ2-7	NA	few	CASSLGDGTYEQYF	TGTGCCAGCAGCTTAGGGGACGGGACCTACGAGCAGTACTTC
TRBV27	TRBJ2-7	TRBD2	few	CASSWGGEQYF	TGTGCCAGCAGTTGGGGGGGCGAGCAGTACTTC
TRBV12-3/TRBV12-4	TRBJ2-3	TRBD2	medium-sized	CASSTTSGGATDTQYF	TGTGCCAGCAGTACGACTAGCGGGGGGGCCACAGATACGCAGTATTTT
TRBV19	TRBJ1-1	NA	few	CASSTWRQPNTEAFF	TGTGCCAGTAGTACCTGGCGACAGCCGAACACTGAAGCTTTCTTT
TRBV5-1	TRBJ2-1	NA	NA	CASSLAAGENNEQFF	TGCGCCAGCAGCTTGGCGGCAGGGGAGAACAATGAGCAGTTCTTC
TRBV7-3	TRBJ2-1	NA	NA	CASSALRGQGPYNEQFF	TGTGCCAGCAGCGCCTTGCGGGGGCAAGGCCCTTACAATGAGCAGTTCTTC
TRBV24-1	TRBJ1-1	TRBD1	few	CATHPGQANTEAFF	TGTGCCACTCATCCGGGACAGGCTAACACTGAAGCTTTCTTT
TRBV15	TRBJ1-5	TRBD1	NA	CATSRDPGTGSQPQHF	TGTGCCACCAGCAGAGATCCCGGGACAGGGAGTCAGCCCCAGCATTTT
TRBV29-1	TRBJ2-5	TRBD1	NA	CSVEDMGTVSETQYF	TGCAGCGTTGAAGACATGGGGACAGTCTCTGAGACCCAGTACTTC
TRBV19	TRBJ2-1	TRBD1	NA	CASSIWDRSNEQFF	TGTGCCAGTAGTATATGGGACAGAAGCAATGAGCAGTTCTTC
TRBV28	TRBJ1-2	TRBD1	NA	CASSPPFGKGAPDYGYTF	TGTGCCAGCAGTCCCCCATTCGGTAAGGGGGCTCCTGACTATGGCTACACCTTC
TRBV7-9	TRBJ2-3	TRBD1	many	CASSQGGDRAWRTDTQYF	TGTGCCAGCAGCCAGGGAGGGGACAGGGCGTGGCGCACAGATACGCAGTATTTT
TRBV28	TRBJ1-1	TRBD1	NA	CASSSSGGPTEAFF	TGTGCCAGCAGTTCCTCAGGGGGACCCACTGAAGCTTTCTTT
TRBV24-1	TRBJ1-1	TRBD1	NA	CATSRTGFTEAFF	TGTGCCACCAGCCGGACAGGGTTCACTGAAGCTTTCTTT
TRBV20-1	TRBJ2-7	NA	NA	CSAPIGLMKYF	TGCAGTGCCCCTATCGGGCTGATGAAGTACTTC
TRBV7-6	TRBJ1-1	NA	NA	CASSLGGPGTEAFF	TGTGCCAGCAGCTTAGGAGGGCCTGGTACTGAAGCTTTCTTT
TRBV28	TRBJ1-1	NA	few	CASSTPGVLNTEAFF	TGTGCCAGCAGTACCCCAGGGGTCCTGAACACTGAAGCTTTCTTT
TRBV19	TRBJ1-6	TRBD1	NA	CASSSSGGSESPLHF	TGTGCCAGTAGTTCTTCAGGGGGCTCGGAATCACCCCTCCACTTT
TRBV6-1	TRBJ1-2	NA	many	CASTHSGAVYGYTF	TGTGCCAGCACCCACTCAGGAGCGGTCTATGGCTACACCTTC
TRBV7-9	TRBJ2-5	NA	NA	CASSFRRTETQYF	TGTGCCAGCAGTTTTCGAAGAACGGAGACCCAGTACTTC
TRBV4-1	TRBJ2-5	TRBD1	few	CASSQWTGPDETQYF	TGCGCCAGCAGCCAATGGACAGGGCCAGATGAGACCCAGTACTTC
TRBV28	TRBJ1-2	NA	many	CASSLLGGGSLMYGYTF	TGTGCCAGCAGTTTATTGGGGGGCGGTAGCCTTATGTATGGCTACACCTTC
TRBV19	TRBJ2-2	TRBD2	few	CASRSGGVDTGELFF	TGTGCCAGTAGAAGCGGGGGGGTCGACACCGGGGAGCTGTTTTTT
TRBV6-6	TRBJ2-1	NA	NA	CASSLRAGNEQFF	TGTGCCAGCAGCCTCAGGGCGGGGAATGAGCAGTTCTTC
TRBV7-6	TRBJ2-7	TRBD2	few	CASSTDQGLAGDREQYF	TGTGCCAGCAGCACCGACCAAGGACTAGCGGGGGATCGGGAGCAGTACTTC
TRBV7-6	TRBJ2-3	NA	NA	CASSLDSVVSDTQYF	TGTGCCAGCAGCTTAGACTCCGTAGTCTCAGATACGCAGTATTTT